Presented here are 23 T cell receptor beta chains from one specimen sequenced in a study of a mutant IDH1 vaccine in newly diagnosed glioma. Profiling relied on immunoSEQ multiplex PCR, and the TCRdb table lists in-frame clones only, not all of them. The table records over 30,000 clones, around four fifths of them present only once. The time point is: baseline, week 1 (first vaccination visit). Treatment in this sample: pre-vaccination baseline after standard-of-care therapy. The source was peripheral blood mononuclear cells (PBMCs), collected from a glioma patient treated with radiotherapy, temozolomide or both. The receptors were gathered from a man aged 45 to 65 with glioma. Some clones in this sample may be carry-over from other donors' samples.

This chain joins TRBV7-9 and TRBJ2-7; TRBD1 aligns across 7 bases. With 1 base clipped from V and 3 bases from J, the junction kept 3 bases outside the gene matches. The CDR3 is 14 residues long. Germline V CDR1 and CDR2: SEHNR, FQNEAQ (reference sequence). The CDR3 DNA follows: TGTGCCAGCAGCTTAGAGGGACAGAGCTACGAGCAGTACTTC. Protein product: CASSLEGQSYEQYF.

The rearrangement links TRBV5-1 to TRBJ1-1; D is unresolved. CDR3 length equals 16 residues. Deletions cut 4 bases from V and 1 base from J, with 17 bases between. Germline V CDR1 and CDR2: SGHRS, YFSETQ. Here the CDR3 reads CASSADDSGGNTEAFF. CDR3 sequence (DNA): TGCGCCAGCAGCGCCGACGACTCTGGTGGGAACACTGAAGCTTTCTTT.

The chain links TRBV6-6 to TRBJ1-4; 7 nucleotides line up with TRBD1. CDR1 and CDR2 (germline): MNHNY, SVGAGI (reference sequence). This CDR3 is 13 amino acids long. The trim removed 11 bases at V and 7 bases at J, leaving 10 bases unmatched. CDR3 region: CAGRDRDGEKLFF. DNA of the CDR3: TGTGCCGGGAGGGACAGAGATGGTGAAAAACTGTTTTTT.

V and J are TRBV6-5 and TRBJ2-7, with D perhaps TRBD2 (6 bases). Germline lookup yields CDR1 MNHEY and CDR2 SVGAGI. There are 14 residues in the CDR3. Trimming shortened V by 6 bases and J by 3 bases, and 15 bases separated the two germline ends. The CDR3 here is CASSLGLADYEQYF. CDR3 nucleotides: TGTGCCAGCAGCCTAGGGTTAGCGGACTACGAGCAGTACTTC.

The chain combines TRBV7-8 with TRBJ1-2; 9 positions agree with TRBD1. Germline CDR1 and CDR2: SGHVS and FQNEAQ. The CDR3 has 14 residues. After removal of 5 bases from V and 2 bases from J, the junction contained 3 bases not matched to a gene. CDR3 nucleotides: TGTGCCAGCAGCAGACAGGGGGGAAACTATGGCTACACCTTC. It encodes CASSRQGGNYGYTF. The entire variable domain, with the rest obtained from reference TRBV7-8 and TRBJ1-2, is as follows: GAGVSQSPRYKVAKRGQDVALRCDPISGHVSLFWYQQALGQGPEFLTYFQNEAQLDKSGLPSDRFFAERPEGSVSTLKIQRTQQEDSAVYLCASSRQGGNYGYTFGSGTRLTVV.

The rearrangement uses TRBV30 and TRBJ1-2; tentative D call: TRBD1 (5 bases). Trimming cost V 2 bases and J 5 bases, with 12 bases left between them. This CDR3 has 13 residues. Per the germline V gene, CDR1 is GTSNPN and CDR2 is SVGIG (reference sequence). CDR3 in DNA: TGTGCCTGGAGTAGGGACCGACCATATGGCTACACCTTC. Translated: CAWSRDRPYGYTF.

The rearrangement links TRBV9 to TRBJ1-5, with no clear D. From germline, CDR1 is SGDLS and CDR2 YYNGEE. Trimming shortened V by 4 bases and J by 4 bases, and 15 bases separated the two germline ends. The CDR3 runs 15 residues. CDR3 bases: TGTGCCAGCAGCCCATCCGGGCATTTAAATCAGCCCCAGCATTTT. It is translated as CASSPSGHLNQPQHF.

The gene calls are TRBV2 and TRBJ2-2; a possible D gene is TRBD1 (6 bases). The CDR3 extends over 15 amino acids. CDR1 and CDR2 (germline): SNHLY, FYNNEI. The V gene lost 8 bases and the J gene lost 2 bases, with 15 bases spanning the gap. This CDR3 is CASARDRINTGELFF. In DNA form, the CDR3 reads TGTGCCAGCGCCCGTGACAGGATCAACACCGGGGAGCTGTTTTTT.

The V gene is TRBV9, the J gene TRBJ2-7; maybe TRBD2 (6 bases). The ends were cut back, 2 bases at V and 5 bases at J, with 20 bases in the middle. From germline, CDR1 is SGDLS and CDR2 YYNGEE. The length of the CDR3 is 16 residues. The DNA for the CDR3 is TGTGCCAGCAGCGTCGGGGCGGGGCGGGGCGTAAACGAGCAGTACTTC. Translated: CASSVGAGRGVNEQYF.

For the CDR3, the DNA is TGTGCCTGGTGCCCGGGACAGGGAGTCTCACCCCTCCACTTT. Amino acids: CAWCPGQGVSPLHF. This sequence joins TRBV30 and TRBJ1-6, with 9 bases fitting TRBD1. The V gene's germline CDR1 is GTSNPN and CDR2 SVGIG (reference sequence). CDR3 length: 14 residues. The trim removed 5 bases at V and 10 bases at J, leaving 9 bases unmatched.

This clone was observed a handful of times. The chain links TRBV19 to TRBJ1-1; D is unclear. The germline V gene has CDR1 LNHDA and CDR2 SQIVND (reference sequence). The CDR3 loop spans 13 amino acids. Trimming removed 3 bases from V and 1 base from J, with 6 bases in between. The CDR3 region has the DNA TGTGCCAGTAGTATGGGCAGGAACACTGAAGCTTTCTTT. This gives the protein CASSMGRNTEAFF.

The chain is built from TRBV30 and TRBJ1-3; D possibly corresponds to TRBD1 (6 bases). Germline V gene sequence: CDR1 GTSNPN, CDR2 SVGIG (reference sequence). The CDR3 sequence is 14 residues long. V was trimmed by 1 base and J by 3 bases, leaving 10 bases between them. CDR3 loop: CAWSDGQFGNTIYF. The CDR3 DNA is TGTGCCTGGAGTGACGGACAGTTTGGAAACACCATATATTTT.

This rearrangement joins TRBV7-2 to TRBJ1-1, with D uncertain. CDR3 size: 13 residues. Germline V gene lookup returns CDR1 SGHTA and CDR2 FQGNSA. V lost 7 bases and J lost 4, with 13 bases in between. CDR3 bases: TGTGCCAGCAACCTAATGCAAGGCACTGAAGCTTTCTTT. This encodes CASNLMQGTEAFF. The variable domain in full, with the rest retrieved from reference TRBV7-2 and TRBJ1-1, is GAGVSQSPSNKVTEKGKDVELRCDPISGHTALYWYRQSLGQGLEFLIYFQGNSAPDKSGLPSDRFSAERTGGSVSTLTIQRTQQEDSAVYLCASNLMQGTEAFFGQGTRLTVV.

About this clone: Other DNA sequences in the sample encode the same CDR3. This chain uses TRBV6-5 with TRBJ2-7; 8 bases align to TRBD1. The CDR3 consists of 14 residues. The ends lost 6 bases at V and 0 bases at J; junction bases unmatched: 4. Germline loops: CDR1 MNHEY, CDR2 SVGAGI. The CDR3 region is CASSLGQGSYEQYF. In DNA, the CDR3 is TGTGCCAGCAGCCTTGGACAGGGCTCCTACGAGCAGTACTTC.

In this sample, this clone turned up once. The chain couples TRBV18 to TRBJ2-7, with D tentatively TRBD1 (5 bases). This CDR3 is 14 amino acids long. Trimming removed 2 bases at V and 3 bases at J, with 11 bases between. Germline CDR1 KGHSH, CDR2 LQKENI. CDR3 sequence (DNA): TGTGCCAGCTCACCAACACCAGGGATCTACGAGCAGTACTTC. It is translated as CASSPTPGIYEQYF.

The V and J genes are TRBV19 and TRBJ2-5, with D perhaps matching TRBD2 (6 bases). Germline-derived CDR1 and CDR2 are LNHDA and SQIVND (reference sequence). V shed 5 bases and J shed 1 base, with 14 bases lying between them. The CDR3 is 15 residues long. The CDR3 coding sequence is TGTGCCAGTAGTGTCCCGGGGAGGCCCCAAGAGACCCAGTACTTC. Residues: CASSVPGRPQETQYF. Looking up the rest from reference TRBV19 and TRBJ2-5 gives the full variable domain: DGGITQSPKYLFRKEGQNVTLSCEQNLNHDAMYWYRQDPGQGLRLIYYSQIVNDFQKGDIAEGYSVSREKKESFPLTVTSAQKNPTAFYLCASSVPGRPQETQYFGPGTRLLVL.

The chain combines TRBV29-1 with TRBJ1-1; 9 nucleotides line up with TRBD1. Germline-derived CDR1 and CDR2 are SQVTM and ANQGSEA. The J segment lost 5 bases and the V segment lost 7 bases, leaving 11 bases of the junction unmatched. This CDR3 spans 14 amino acids. CDR3 sequence reads: CSGTAGTGRTEAFF. CDR3 in DNA: TGCAGCGGTACCGCCGGGACAGGGAGGACTGAAGCTTTCTTT.

CDR3 DNA: TGTGCCAGCAGCCTTCCACAGGGTGGGTATGGCTATGGCTACACCTTC. Its translation is CASSLPQGGYGYGYTF. The rearrangement uses TRBV7-2 and TRBJ1-2, with a tentative D call TRBD1 (6 bases). Germline assignment: CDR1 SGHTA and CDR2 FQGNSA. Trimming shortened V by 5 bases and J by 4 bases, and 20 bases separated the two germline ends. The CDR3 is made up of 16 amino acids. The entire variable domain, with the rest obtained from reference TRBV7-2 and TRBJ1-2, is as follows: GAGVSQSPSNKVTEKGKDVELRCDPISGHTALYWYRQSLGQGLEFLIYFQGNSAPDKSGLPSDRFSAERTGGSVSTLTIQRTQQEDSAVYLCASSLPQGGYGYGYTFGSGTRLTVV.

The V and J genes are TRBV6-1 and TRBJ2-6; D possibly corresponds to TRBD1 (5 bases). V shed 4 bases and J shed 3 bases, with 10 bases lying between them. Germline CDR1 is MNHNS and CDR2 is SASEGT. CDR3 size: 15 residues. The CDR3 DNA is TGTGCCAGCAGTGCCGGACATAGTGGGGCCAACGTCCTGACTTTC. Translating it yields CASSAGHSGANVLTF.

This rearrangement joins TRBV21-1 to TRBJ2-3; the D call of TRBD1 is as the table states it, not checked on the DNA. TRBV21-1 is given as a pseudogene. This CDR3 comprises 16 residues. CDR3 residues: CASSNRSRPPSDTQYF. The CDR3 DNA reads as TGTGCCAGCAGCAATAGAAGCAGGCCCCCCTCAGATACGCAGTATTTT.

The CDR3 DNA is TGTGCCAGCAGTAGATCCGTTACCCAAGAGACCCAGTACTTC. Translated: CASSRSVTQETQYF. This chain links TRBV6-1 with TRBJ2-5; D not resolved. The CDR3 sequence is 14 residues long. Germline CDR1 MNHNS, CDR2 SASEGT. V gave up 5 bases and J gave up 1 base, with 11 bases separating them.

The V gene is TRBV4-3, the J gene TRBJ2-2; TRBD2 aligns across 11 bases. Trimming took 0 bases from V and 4 from J; bases not matched to a gene: 4. The CDR3 contains 17 residues. Germline CDR1 is LGHNA and CDR2 is YSLEER. The CDR3 coding sequence is TGCGCCAGCAGCCAAGATCTACTAGCGGGGGTCACCGGGGAGCTGTTTTTT. Amino acid sequence: CASSQDLLAGVTGELFF.

The rearrangement uses TRBV6-6 and TRBJ2-5; the D gene is possibly TRBD1 (5 bases). Deletions cut 6 bases from V and 5 bases from J, with 13 bases between. CDR3 size: 13 residues. Germline values: CDR1 MNHNY, CDR2 SVGAGI (reference sequence). CDR3 sequence reads: CASSTGHRETQYF. The CDR3 DNA reads as TGTGCCAGCAGCACCGGACACCGGGAGACCCAGTACTTC.